The 21 T cell receptor beta chains below come from one sample, sequenced in a study of immune characterization of retroperitoneal liposarcoma. TCRdb re-called the PCR reads through MiXCR, storing one row per CDR3 protein. In the table there are 12,000 or so distinct CDR3 sequences, over 25% of which are singletons. The sequenced sample was tumor tissue. The receptor set was obtained from a female donor with retroperitoneal liposarcoma.

This clonotype was observed a handful of times. The junction shows a germline mismatch at one end, possibly a read error. The chain is built from TRBV12-3 or TRBV12-4 and TRBJ1-2, with TRBD1 as a possible D gene (5 bases). This CDR3 spans 13 amino acids. As DNA, the CDR3 is TGTGCCAGCAGCCGCGACAGCTACTATGTCTACACCTTC. Translation gives CASSRDSYYVYTF.

This clonotype was seen repeatedly, ten times or more. V usage is TRBV6-1 and J usage is TRBJ2-7; 12 bases are a match to TRBD2. The CDR3 length is 15 residues. V lost 6 bases, J lost 2 bases, and 5 bases stayed unmatched. CDR1 and CDR2 (germline): MNHNS, SASEGT. As DNA, the CDR3 is TGTGCCAGCAGATCAGGACTAGCGGGAACCTACGAGCAGTACTTC. Translating gives CASRSGLAGTYEQYF.

This CDR3 reads CASSVISGLASGELFF. CDR3 nucleotides: TGTGCCAGCAGTGTAATTTCGGGACTAGCATCCGGGGAGCTGTTTTTT. The chain joins TRBV6-8 to TRBJ2-2; 9 bases map to TRBD2. The CDR3 length is 16 residues. CDR1 and CDR2 from the germline V gene are MNHGY and SAAAGT. With 5 bases clipped from V and 6 bases from J, the junction kept 10 bases outside the gene matches.

This chain connects TRBV6-1 to TRBJ2-3; possibly TRBD2 for D (6 bases). This CDR3 contains 14 residues. Germline V gives CDR1 MNHNS, CDR2 SASEGT. Trimming took off 3 bases at V and 3 bases at J, with 10 bases between the two ends. The CDR3 region has the DNA TGTGCCAGCAGTGATCGGCTAGCGACAGATACGCAGTATTTT. It specifies CASSDRLATDTQYF.

This clonotype came up many times. V is TRBV6-1 and J is TRBJ1-1; 9 nucleotides match TRBD1. CDR3 length equals 13 residues. CDR1 is MNHNS, CDR2 SASEGT, per germline. The V segment lost 5 bases and the J segment 5 bases; nucleotides outside the gene matches: 3. The CDR3 nucleotides are TGTGCCAGCAGTTTCGACAGGGGGACTGAAGCTTTCTTT. Its translation is CASSFDRGTEAFF.

J is TRBJ2-3 and V is TRBV6-1, with a possible D match to TRBD1 (5 bases). From germline, CDR1 is MNHNS and CDR2 SASEGT. V lost 2 bases and J 2 bases, leaving 14 bases between the germline ends. The CDR3 length is 16 residues. For the CDR3, the DNA is TGTGCCAGCAGTGAATATGATGGGGCGGACACAGATACGCAGTATTTT. It translates to CASSEYDGADTDTQYF.

Comments on this clonotype: This may come from a read error, since a much larger clone is one base off. V is TRBV7-2 and J is TRBJ2-6; no reliable D call. The germline V gene has CDR1 SGHTA and CDR2 FQGNSA. The CDR3 covers 13 residues. The CDR3: CASSTGPASVLTF. CDR3 sequence (DNA): TGTGCCAGCAGCACCGGCCCGGCCAGCGTCCTGACTTTC. The entire variable domain, with the rest obtained from reference TRBV7-2 and TRBJ2-6, is as follows: GAGVSQSPSNKVTEKGKDVELRCDPISGHTALYWYRQSLGQGLEFLIYFQGNSAPDKSGLPSDRFSAERTGGSVSTLTIQRTQQEDSAVYLCASSTGPASVLTFGAGSRLTVL.

This clonotype was recorded a few times. A much larger clone differs from this one at a single base, so this may be a read error. This chain joins TRBV7-2 and TRBJ2-2, with unresolved D. The CDR3 spans 13 residues. Germline V gene data show CDR1 as SGHTA and CDR2 as FQGNSA. CDR3 loop: CANSLVNTGELFF. CDR3 nucleotides: TGTGCCAACAGCTTAGTGAACACCGGGGAGCTGTTTTTT.

This clonotype was seen ten or more times. This chain uses TRBV12-3 or TRBV12-4 with TRBJ2-3, with 13 bases matching TRBD2. The length of the CDR3 is 15 residues. V lost 6 bases to trimming and J lost 7 bases; unmatched junction nucleotides: 7. The CDR3 DNA is TGTGCCAGCAGACAGACTAGCGGGGGGATACATACGCAGTATTTT. Protein: CASRQTSGGIHTQYF.

This clonotype was picked up many times. V gene TRBV6-6 combines with J gene TRBJ1-1, with D perhaps matching TRBD1 (6 bases). Trimming took off 0 bases at V and 1 base at J, with 15 bases between the two ends. CDR1 MNHNY and CDR2 SVGAGI come from the germline V gene (reference sequence). The CDR3 extends over 17 amino acids. DNA for the CDR3: TGTGCCAGCAGTTACTCGAATTTGGGGGGCCGGAACACTGAAGCTTTCTTT. It encodes CASSYSNLGGRNTEAFF.

This clonotype was detected only a few times. This sequence joins TRBV6-6 and TRBJ2-1; possibly TRBD1 or TRBD2 for D (6 bases each). Trimming removed 0 bases from V and 10 bases from J, with 10 bases in between. Looked up from germline, CDR1 is MNHNY and CDR2 is SVGAGI (reference sequence). The CDR3 is made up of 13 amino acids. CDR3 sequence: CASSYSSGAEQFF. The CDR3 DNA is TGTGCCAGCAGTTACTCATCGGGGGCCGAGCAGTTCTTC.

This chain joins TRBV6-1 and TRBJ1-6; D uncertain. Deletions cut 1 base from V and 6 bases from J, with 13 bases between. The CDR3 length is 16 residues. CDR1 is MNHNS, CDR2 SASEGT, per germline. In nucleotides, the CDR3 is TGTGCCAGCAGTGAAGTGAGAGGGCTGGGTAATTCACCCCTCCACTTT. Residues: CASSEVRGLGNSPLHF.

The chain recombines TRBV24-1 with TRBJ2-3; no reliable D call. The germline V gene encodes CDR1 KGHDR and CDR2 SFDVKD. This CDR3 has 16 amino acids. V lost 1 base to trimming and J lost 0 bases, with 10 bases between them. CDR3 region: CATSDLEFASTDTQYF. The CDR3 nucleotides read TGTGCCACCAGTGATTTAGAGTTTGCTAGCACAGATACGCAGTATTTT.

In its sample, this clonotype was seen a few times. A much larger clone lies a single base off, so this may be a read error. The chain uses TRBV6-8 and TRBJ2-5; TRBD2 might be the D (7 bases). The CDR3 has 14 residues. Looked up from germline, CDR1 is MNHGY and CDR2 is SAAAGT. The CDR3 bases are TGTGTAGCCGGCGCGGGGGAGAGGGGGAATGAGCTGTACTTC. Translated, it gives CVAGAGERGNELYF.

This clonotype is medium-sized (0.01 to 0.1%) in the sample. The V call is TRBV7-2, the J call TRBJ2-7, with D unclear. Per the germline V gene, CDR1 is SGHTA and CDR2 is FQGNSA. Trimming took off 1 base at V and 1 base at J, with 11 bases between the two ends. The CDR3 has 15 residues. Written as DNA, the CDR3 is TGTGCCAGCAGCTTAGACCGCTCCTTATCCTACGAGCAGTACTTC. This sequence encodes CASSLDRSLSYEQYF.

This sequence joins TRBV11-1 and TRBJ1-1; 8 nucleotides align to TRBD1. The CDR3 runs to 15 residues. Germline V gene data show CDR1 as SGHAT and CDR2 as FQDESV (reference sequence). V was pared by 1 base and J by 4 bases, with 5 bases of the junction left unmatched. CDR3 sequence: CASSLETGGGTEAFF. DNA of the CDR3: TGTGCCAGCAGCTTAGAAACAGGGGGGGGCACTGAAGCTTTCTTT.

This clonotype is labeled medium-sized. The CDR3 reads CASRVQGTDTQYF. DNA of the CDR3: TGTGCCAGCAGAGTTCAGGGCACAGATACGCAGTATTTT. V gene TRBV12-3 or TRBV12-4 combines with J gene TRBJ2-3; D remains ambiguous. The V end was cut by 6 bases, the J end by 1 base, with 8 bases between. This CDR3 has 13 amino acids.

This clonotype was counted only a few times. The V call is TRBV10-3, the J call TRBJ2-3, with TRBD2 as a possible D gene (5 bases). The CDR3 extends over 13 amino acids. CDR1 and CDR2 from the germline V gene are ENHRY and SYGVKD. The germline V and J ends were trimmed by 6 bases and 0 bases, with 7 bases remaining between them. CDR3 sequence (DNA): TGTGCCATCAGCAGGACTAGCACAGATACGCAGTATTTT. This sequence encodes CAISRTSTDTQYF.

The V call is TRBV19, the J call TRBJ1-5, with D possibly being TRBD1 (6 bases). The CDR3 extends over 14 amino acids. Trimming took off 8 bases at V and 2 bases at J, with 13 bases between the two ends. Germline CDR1 is LNHDA and CDR2 is SQIVND (reference sequence). The CDR3 loop is CASSATGGNQPQHF. DNA for the CDR3: TGTGCCAGTTCAGCGACAGGAGGCAATCAGCCCCAGCATTTT.

This chain uses TRBV6-6 with TRBJ2-1, with D maybe TRBD1 (6 bases). The J call may be mistaken, given a closer DNA end match to TRBJ2-7. Germline V gene data show CDR1 as MNHNY and CDR2 as SVGAGI (reference sequence). The CDR3 totals 15 residues. The CDR3 loop is CASSYSSTGTYEQYF. In DNA form, the CDR3 reads TGTGCCAGCAGTTACTCGTCAACAGGGACCTACGAGCAGTACTTC.

This clonotype was recorded a few times. This chain joins TRBV6-1 and TRBJ1-1; 9 bases line up with TRBD1. This CDR3 comprises 16 residues. Losses at the gene ends were 7 bases for V and 4 bases for J; bases not matched to a gene: 13. Germline V lookup: CDR1 MNHNS, CDR2 SASEGT. The CDR3 nucleotides are TGTGCCAGCACCTCCGGGACAGGGTCTTTGGGCACTGAAGCTTTCTTT. Amino acid sequence: CASTSGTGSLGTEAFF.